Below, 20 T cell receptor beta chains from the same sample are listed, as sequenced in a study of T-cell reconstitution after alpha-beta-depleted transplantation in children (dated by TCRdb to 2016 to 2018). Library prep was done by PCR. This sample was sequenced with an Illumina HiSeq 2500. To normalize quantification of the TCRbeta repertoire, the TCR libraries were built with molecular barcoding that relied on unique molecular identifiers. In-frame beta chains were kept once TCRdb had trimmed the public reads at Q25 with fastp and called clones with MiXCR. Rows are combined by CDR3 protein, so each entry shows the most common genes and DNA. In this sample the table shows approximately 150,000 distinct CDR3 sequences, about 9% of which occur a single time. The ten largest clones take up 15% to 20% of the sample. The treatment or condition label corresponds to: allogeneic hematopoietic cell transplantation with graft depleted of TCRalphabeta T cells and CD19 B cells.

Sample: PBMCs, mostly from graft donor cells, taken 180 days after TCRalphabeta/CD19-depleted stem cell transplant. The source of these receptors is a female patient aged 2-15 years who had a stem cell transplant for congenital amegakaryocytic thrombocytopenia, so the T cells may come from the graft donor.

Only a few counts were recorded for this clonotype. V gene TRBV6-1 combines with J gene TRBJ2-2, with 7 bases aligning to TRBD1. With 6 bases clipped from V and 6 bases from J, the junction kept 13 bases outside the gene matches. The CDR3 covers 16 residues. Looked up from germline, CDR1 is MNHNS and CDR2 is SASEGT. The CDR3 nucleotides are TGTGCCAGCAGACCATTTGTTCGACAGGGACCCGGGGAGCTGTTTTTT. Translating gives CASRPFVRQGPGELFF.

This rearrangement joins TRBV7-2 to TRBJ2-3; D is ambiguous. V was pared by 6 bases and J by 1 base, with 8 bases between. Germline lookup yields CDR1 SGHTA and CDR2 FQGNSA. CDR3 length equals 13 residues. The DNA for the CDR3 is TGTGCCAGCAGACCAGGTGGCACAGATACGCAGTATTTT. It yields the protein CASRPGGTDTQYF.

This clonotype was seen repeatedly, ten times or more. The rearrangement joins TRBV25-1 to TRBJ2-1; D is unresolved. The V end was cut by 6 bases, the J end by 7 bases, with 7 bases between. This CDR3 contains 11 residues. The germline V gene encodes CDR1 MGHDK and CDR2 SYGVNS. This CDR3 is CASRGLNEQFF. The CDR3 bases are TGTGCCAGCAGGGGATTAAATGAGCAGTTCTTC.

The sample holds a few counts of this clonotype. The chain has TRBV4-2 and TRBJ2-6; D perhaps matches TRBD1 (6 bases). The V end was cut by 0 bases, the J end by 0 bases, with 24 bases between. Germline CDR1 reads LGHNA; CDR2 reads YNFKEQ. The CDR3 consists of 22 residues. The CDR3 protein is CASSQEIMSPGASTSGANVLTF. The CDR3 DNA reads TGTGCCAGCAGCCAAGAGATTATGAGTCCAGGGGCCAGCACCTCTGGGGCCAACGTCCTGACTTTC.

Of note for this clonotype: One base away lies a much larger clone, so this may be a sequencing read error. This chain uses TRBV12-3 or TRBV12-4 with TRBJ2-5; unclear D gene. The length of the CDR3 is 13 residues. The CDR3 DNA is TGTGCCAGCAGTTTGAGGTCACAAGAGACCAAGTACTTC. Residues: CASSLRSQETKYF.

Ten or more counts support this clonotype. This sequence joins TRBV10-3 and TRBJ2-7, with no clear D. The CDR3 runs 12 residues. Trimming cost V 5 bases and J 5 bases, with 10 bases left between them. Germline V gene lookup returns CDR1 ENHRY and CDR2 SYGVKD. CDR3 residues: CAISQIPNEQYF. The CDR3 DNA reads TGTGCCATCAGTCAGATCCCGAACGAGCAGTACTTC.

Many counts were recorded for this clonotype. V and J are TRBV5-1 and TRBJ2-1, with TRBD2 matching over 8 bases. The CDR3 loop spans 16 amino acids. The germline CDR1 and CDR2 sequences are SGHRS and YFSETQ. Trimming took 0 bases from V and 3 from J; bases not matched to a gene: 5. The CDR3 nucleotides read TGCGCCAGCAGCTTGGCCCCTCGGGGGGGCTACAATGAGCAGTTCTTC. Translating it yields CASSLAPRGGYNEQFF.

Here the CDR3 DNA reads TGTGCCAGCAGTCGCGGCCCCGACCGAACCCTCCCCTCTGGGGCCAACGTCCTGACTTTC. Translation: CASSRGPDRTLPSGANVLTF. The chain couples TRBV28 to TRBJ2-6; no definite D call. The germline V and J ends were trimmed by 5 bases and 0 bases, with 23 bases remaining between them. Germline V gene sequence: CDR1 MDHEN, CDR2 SYDVKM. There are 20 residues in the CDR3.

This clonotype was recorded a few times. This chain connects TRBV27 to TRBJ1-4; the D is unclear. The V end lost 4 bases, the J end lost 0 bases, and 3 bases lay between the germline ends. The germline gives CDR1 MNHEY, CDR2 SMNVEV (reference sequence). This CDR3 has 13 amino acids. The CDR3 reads CASSSSTNEKLFF. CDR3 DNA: TGTGCCAGCAGTTCATCAACTAATGAAAAACTGTTTTTT.

CDR3 region: CASSLRISNTEAFF. CDR3 coding DNA: TGCGCCAGCAGCTTACGGATCTCGAACACTGAAGCTTTCTTT. The rearrangement uses TRBV5-1 and TRBJ1-1; D is undetermined. V gave up 2 bases and J gave up 1 base, with 9 bases separating them. Germline V gene sequence: CDR1 SGHRS, CDR2 YFSETQ. The CDR3 is 14 amino acids.

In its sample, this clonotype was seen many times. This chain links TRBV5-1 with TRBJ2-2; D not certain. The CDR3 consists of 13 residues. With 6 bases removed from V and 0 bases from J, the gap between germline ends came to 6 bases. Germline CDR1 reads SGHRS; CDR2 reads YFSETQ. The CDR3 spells CASTPANTGELFF. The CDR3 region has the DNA TGCGCCAGCACCCCGGCGAACACCGGGGAGCTGTTTTTT.

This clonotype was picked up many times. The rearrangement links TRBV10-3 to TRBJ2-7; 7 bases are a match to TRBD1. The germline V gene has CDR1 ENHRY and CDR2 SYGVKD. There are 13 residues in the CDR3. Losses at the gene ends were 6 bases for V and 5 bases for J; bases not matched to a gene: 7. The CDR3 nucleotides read TGTGCCATCAGCAGCCGGGACAGAGACGAGCAGTACTTC. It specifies CAISSRDRDEQYF.

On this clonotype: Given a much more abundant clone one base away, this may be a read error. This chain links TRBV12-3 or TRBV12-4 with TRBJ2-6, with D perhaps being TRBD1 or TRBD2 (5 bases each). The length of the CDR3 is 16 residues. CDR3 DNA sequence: TGTGCCAGCATCCTGGGGACCTTCTCTGGGGCCAACGGCCTGACTTTC. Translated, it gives CASILGTFSGANGLTF.

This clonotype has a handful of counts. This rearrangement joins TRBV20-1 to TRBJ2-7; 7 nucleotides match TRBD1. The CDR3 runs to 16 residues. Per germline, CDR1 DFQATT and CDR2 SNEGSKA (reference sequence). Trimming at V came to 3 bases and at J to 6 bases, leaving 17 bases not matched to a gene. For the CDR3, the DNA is TGCAGTGCTAGGCCCCCGCGACAGGGTTGGGTCCTCGAGCAGTACTTC. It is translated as CSARPPRQGWVLEQYF.

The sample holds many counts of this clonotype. The CDR3 region has the DNA TGTGCCAGCAGCTTGGGCCTCGGACAGGGGGAAGAGACCCAGTACTTC. Translated: CASSLGLGQGEETQYF. J is TRBJ2-5 and V is TRBV5-6; 10 bases line up with TRBD1. Trimming removed 0 bases from V and 3 bases from J; junction bases left unmatched: 5. The CDR3 covers 16 residues. CDR1 and CDR2 from the germline V gene are SGHDT and YYEEEE.

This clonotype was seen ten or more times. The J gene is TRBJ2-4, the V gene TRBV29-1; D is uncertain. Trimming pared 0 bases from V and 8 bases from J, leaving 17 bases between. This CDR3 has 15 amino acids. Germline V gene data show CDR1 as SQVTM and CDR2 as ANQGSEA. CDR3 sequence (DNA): TGCAGCGTTGAAGATGCGACAACAGAGGTATACATTCAGTACTTC. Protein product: CSVEDATTEVYIQYF.

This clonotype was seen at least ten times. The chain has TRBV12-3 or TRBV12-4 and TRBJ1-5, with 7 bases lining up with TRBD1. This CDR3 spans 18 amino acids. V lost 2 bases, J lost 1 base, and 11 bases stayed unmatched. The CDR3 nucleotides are TGTGCCAGCAGTTTATCCGCCAGCAGGGGGGGGAGCAATCAGCCCCAGCATTTT. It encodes CASSLSASRGGSNQPQHF.

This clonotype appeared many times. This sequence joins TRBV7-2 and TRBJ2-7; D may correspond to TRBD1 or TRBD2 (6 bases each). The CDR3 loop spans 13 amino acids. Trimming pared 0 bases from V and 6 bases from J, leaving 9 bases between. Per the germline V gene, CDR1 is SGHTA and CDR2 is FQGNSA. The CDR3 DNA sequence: TGTGCCAGCAGCTTAGCGGGGGGCCCCGAGCAGTACTTC. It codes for CASSLAGGPEQYF.

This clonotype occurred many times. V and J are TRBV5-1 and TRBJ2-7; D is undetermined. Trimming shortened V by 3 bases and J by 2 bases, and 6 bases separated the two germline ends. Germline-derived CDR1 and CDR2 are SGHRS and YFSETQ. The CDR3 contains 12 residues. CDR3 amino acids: CASSWGPYEQYF. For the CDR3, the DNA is TGCGCCAGCAGCTGGGGTCCCTACGAGCAGTACTTC.

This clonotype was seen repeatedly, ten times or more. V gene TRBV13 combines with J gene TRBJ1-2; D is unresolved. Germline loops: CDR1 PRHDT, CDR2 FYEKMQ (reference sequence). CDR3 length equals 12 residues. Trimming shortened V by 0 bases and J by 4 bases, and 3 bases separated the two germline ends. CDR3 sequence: CASSLGSYGYTF. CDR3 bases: TGTGCCAGCAGCTTAGGAAGCTATGGCTACACCTTC.